The source of this T cell receptor beta chain is a study of blood T cells in healthy people across ages. Using a J-beta primer mix together with a sample-barcoded 5' primer, a second PCR was run for about 6 to 12 cycles. TCRdb ran MiXCR on the 5' RACE reads and lists one entry per CDR3 protein. The table has about 780,000 distinct CDR3 sequences, under 30% seen once. This clonotype was seen a few times. As yet, its antigen is unknown. General study findings and limits: A greater number of naive CD4+ cells and higher diversity distinguished long-lived donors from aged donors.

This CDR3 comprises 15 residues. Germline values: CDR1 ENHRY, CDR2 SYGVKD. Trimming removed 0 bases from V and 2 bases from J, with 5 bases in between. This sample also appeared in a second study, on T cells of mothers and their children. From that second work: Added by the second PCR's M1S primer were sample barcodes and 2-4 random nucleotides.

The sequenced sample was blood. The genes are TRBV10-3 and TRBJ2-6; D remains unclear. The receptor's source is a boy aged 5-17 years in good health. This CDR3 reads CAISESVAGANVLTF. CDR3 nucleotides: TGTGCCATCAGTGAGTCGGTAGCTGGGGCCAACGTCCTGACTTTC.